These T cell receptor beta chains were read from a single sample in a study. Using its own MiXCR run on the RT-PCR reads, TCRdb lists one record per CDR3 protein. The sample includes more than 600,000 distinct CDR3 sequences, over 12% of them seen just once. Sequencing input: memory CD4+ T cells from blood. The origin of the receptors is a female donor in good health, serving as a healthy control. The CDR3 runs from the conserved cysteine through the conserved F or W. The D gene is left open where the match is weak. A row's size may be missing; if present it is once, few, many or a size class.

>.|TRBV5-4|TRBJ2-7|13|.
CASSWYSRYEQYF
TGTGCCAGCAGCTGGTATAGCCGCTACGAGCAGTACTTC
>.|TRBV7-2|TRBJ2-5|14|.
CASSSRDHKETQYF
TGTGCCAGCAGCTCCCGGGACCACAAAGAGACCCAGTACTTC
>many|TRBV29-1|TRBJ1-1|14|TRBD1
CSVTQGARDTEAFF
TGCAGCGTTACCCAGGGGGCTCGGGACACTGAAGCTTTCTTT
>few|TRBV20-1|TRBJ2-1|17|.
CSARDRAGVIGYNEQFF
TGCAGTGCTAGAGATCGGGCAGGGGTAATAGGGTACAATGAGCAGTTCTTC
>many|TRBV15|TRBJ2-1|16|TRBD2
CATSRDGLAGNDEQFF
TGTGCCACCAGCAGAGATGGGCTAGCGGGGAACGATGAGCAGTTCTTC
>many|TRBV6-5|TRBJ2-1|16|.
CASRGWKDGNSGEQFF
TGTGCCAGCAGAGGGTGGAAGGACGGCAACTCGGGTGAGCAGTTCTTC
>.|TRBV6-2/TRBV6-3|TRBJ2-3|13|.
CASSTGATDTQYF
TGTGCCAGCAGCACGGGGGCTACAGATACGCAGTATTTT
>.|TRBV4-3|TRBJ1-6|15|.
CASSQDRFGRSPLHF
TGCGCCAGCAGCCAAGATAGGTTTGGGCGTTCACCCCTCCACTTT
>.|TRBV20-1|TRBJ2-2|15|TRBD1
CSAPRTGNSAGELFF
TGCAGTGCTCCCCGGACAGGGAATAGTGCCGGGGAGCTGTTTTTT
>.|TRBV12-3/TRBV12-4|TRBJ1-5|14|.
CASSFRTTHQPQHF
TGTGCCAGCAGTTTCCGAACGACCCATCAGCCCCAGCATTTT
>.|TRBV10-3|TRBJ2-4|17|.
CAISEPSFDGAKNIQYF
TGTGCCATCAGTGAGCCCTCCTTCGACGGAGCCAAAAACATTCAGTACTTC
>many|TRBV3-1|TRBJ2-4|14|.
CASSISGLKNIQYF
TGTGCCAGCAGCATTTCGGGACTCAAAAACATTCAGTACTTC
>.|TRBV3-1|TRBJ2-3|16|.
CASSTQWEEGLDTQYF
TGTGCCAGCAGCACCCAATGGGAGGAGGGGTTGGATACGCAGTATTTT
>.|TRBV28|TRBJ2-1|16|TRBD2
CASSESAGVGYNEQFF
TGTGCCAGCAGCGAAAGTGCGGGGGTGGGTTACAATGAGCAGTTCTTC
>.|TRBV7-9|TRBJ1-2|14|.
CASSLVTPIYGYTF
TGTGCCAGCAGCTTAGTAACCCCCATCTATGGCTACACCTTC
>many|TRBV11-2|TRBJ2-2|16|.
CASSFGSWDGTGELFF
TGTGCCAGCAGCTTCGGATCGTGGGACGGCACCGGGGAGCTGTTTTTT
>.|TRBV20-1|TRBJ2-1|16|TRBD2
CSARPTGGKAYNEQFF
TGCAGTGCTAGACCGACGGGAGGGAAGGCCTACAATGAGCAGTTCTTC
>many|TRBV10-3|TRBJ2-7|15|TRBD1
CATRPDRGNSYEQYF
TGTGCCACCCGCCCCGACAGGGGCAATTCCTACGAGCAGTACTTC
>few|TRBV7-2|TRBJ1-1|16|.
CASSSRPRGPTTEAFF
TGTGCCAGCAGCTCCCGACCCAGGGGACCAACCACTGAAGCTTTCTTT
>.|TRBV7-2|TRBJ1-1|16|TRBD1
CASSLRTGAMNTEAFF
TGTGCCAGCAGCCTTAGGACAGGGGCTATGAACACTGAAGCTTTCTTT
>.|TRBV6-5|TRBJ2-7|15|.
CASSPTGFSPYEQYF
TGTGCCAGCAGTCCAACAGGGTTCTCACCCTACGAGCAGTACTTC
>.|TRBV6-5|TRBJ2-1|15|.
CASSERWGSYNEQFF
TGTGCCAGCAGTGAAAGATGGGGTAGTTACAATGAGCAGTTCTTC
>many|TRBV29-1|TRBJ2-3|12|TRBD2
CSGSGGEDTQYF
TGCAGCGGTAGCGGGGGGGAAGATACGCAGTATTTT
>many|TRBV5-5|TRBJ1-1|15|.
CASSYWAGGGTEAFF
TGTGCCAGCAGTTACTGGGCGGGTGGCGGCACTGAAGCTTTCTTT
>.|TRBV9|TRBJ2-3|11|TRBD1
CASGQADTQYF
TGTGCCAGCGGACAGGCAGATACGCAGTATTTT
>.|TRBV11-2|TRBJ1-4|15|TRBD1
CASSGWTGVNEKLFF
TGTGCCAGCAGCGGATGGACAGGGGTTAATGAAAAACTGTTTTTT
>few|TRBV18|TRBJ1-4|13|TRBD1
CASSPGQEEKLFF
TGTGCCAGCTCACCCGGACAGGAAGAAAAACTGTTTTTT
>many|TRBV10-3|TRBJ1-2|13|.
CAIAQQGISGYTF
TGTGCCATCGCACAACAGGGAATCTCTGGCTACACCTTC
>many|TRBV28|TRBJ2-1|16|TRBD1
CASSRPRTGGLSEQFF
TGTGCCAGCAGTCGACCCCGGACAGGGGGGCTGAGTGAGCAGTTCTTC
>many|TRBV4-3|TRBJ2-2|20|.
CASSPEHPFRGREFTGELFF
TGCGCCAGCAGCCCCGAGCACCCTTTTCGAGGCAGGGAGTTCACCGGGGAGCTGTTTTTT
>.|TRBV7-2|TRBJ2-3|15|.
CASSLQATNTDTQYF
TGTGCCAGCAGCTTACAGGCTACAAACACAGATACGCAGTATTTT
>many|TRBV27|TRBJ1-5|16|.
CASRGGAQMGNQPQHF
TGTGCCAGCAGGGGCGGGGCCCAAATGGGCAATCAGCCCCAGCATTTT
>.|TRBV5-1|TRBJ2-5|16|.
CASSFGSGGQISTQYF
TGCGCCAGCAGCTTTGGGTCAGGGGGGCAAATAAGTACCCAGTACTTC
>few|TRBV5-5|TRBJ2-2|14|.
CASSLSLAPGELFF
TGTGCCAGCAGCTTGAGCCTCGCCCCCGGGGAGCTGTTTTTT
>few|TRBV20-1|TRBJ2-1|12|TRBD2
CSASGLAHEQFF
TGCAGTGCTTCCGGACTAGCCCATGAGCAGTTCTTC
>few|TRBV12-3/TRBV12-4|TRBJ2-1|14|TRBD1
CASTLTGNYNEQFF
TGTGCCAGCACCTTGACAGGGAACTACAATGAGCAGTTCTTC
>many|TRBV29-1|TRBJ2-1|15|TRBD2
CSVPGGTSGGNEQFF
TGCAGCGTCCCGGGGGGGACTAGCGGGGGGAATGAGCAGTTCTTC
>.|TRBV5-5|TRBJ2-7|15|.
CASSPTGTRTYEQYF
TGTGCCAGCAGCCCTACCGGGACAAGGACCTACGAGCAGTACTTC
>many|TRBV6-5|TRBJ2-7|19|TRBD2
CASSSPDTPGHGGVYEQYF
TGTGCCAGCAGTTCACCTGATACCCCGGGACACGGGGGGGTCTACGAGCAGTACTTC
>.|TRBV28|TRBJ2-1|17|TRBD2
CASRGEGTSGSRNEQFF
TGTGCCAGCAGGGGAGAGGGGACTAGCGGGAGTAGGAATGAGCAGTTCTTC
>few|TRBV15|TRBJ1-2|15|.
CATSRDGAGGYGYTF
TGTGCCACCAGCAGAGATGGAGCAGGCGGCTATGGCTACACCTTC
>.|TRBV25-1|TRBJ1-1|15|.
CASTDRGSLSSEAFF
TGTGCCAGCACTGATAGAGGCTCATTATCTTCTGAAGCTTTCTTT
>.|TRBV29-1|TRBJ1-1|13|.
CSVAAAIGTEAFF
TGCAGCGTCGCTGCGGCAATTGGGACTGAAGCTTTCTTT
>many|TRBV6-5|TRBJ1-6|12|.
CASGTFNSPLHF
TGTGCCTCCGGGACATTTAATTCACCCCTCCACTTT